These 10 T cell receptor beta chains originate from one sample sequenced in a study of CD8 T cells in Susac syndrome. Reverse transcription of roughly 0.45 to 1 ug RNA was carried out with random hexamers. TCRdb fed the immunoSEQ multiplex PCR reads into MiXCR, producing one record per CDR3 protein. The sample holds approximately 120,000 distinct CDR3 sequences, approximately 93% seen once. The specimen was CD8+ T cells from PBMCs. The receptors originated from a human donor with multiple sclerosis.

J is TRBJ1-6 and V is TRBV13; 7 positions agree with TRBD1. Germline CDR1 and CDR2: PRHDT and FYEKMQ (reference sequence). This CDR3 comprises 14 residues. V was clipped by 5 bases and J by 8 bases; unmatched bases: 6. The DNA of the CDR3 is TGTGCCAGCAGCGTCCGGGACAGAGATTCACCCCTCCACTTT. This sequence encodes CASSVRDRDSPLHF.

CDR3 amino acids: CASSYRPVRWREAPDTQYF. DNA for the CDR3: TGTGCCAGCAGTTACCGACCGGTTAGGTGGCGGGAGGCCCCAGATACGCAGTATTTT. The chain uses TRBV6-5 and TRBJ2-3; 8 bases agree with TRBD2. Germline V gives CDR1 MNHEY, CDR2 SVGAGI. The CDR3 has 19 residues. V was clipped by 2 bases and J by 4 bases; unmatched bases: 17.

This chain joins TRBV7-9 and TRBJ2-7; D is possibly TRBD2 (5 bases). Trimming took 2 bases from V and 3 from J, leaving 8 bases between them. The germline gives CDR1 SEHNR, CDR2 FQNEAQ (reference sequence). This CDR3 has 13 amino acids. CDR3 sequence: CASSLPRGYEQYF. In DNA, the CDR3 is TGTGCCAGCAGCTTACCCCGGGGCTACGAGCAGTACTTC.

The CDR3 loop reads CASSQEEMEGAGYGYTF. In DNA form, the CDR3 reads TGCGCCAGCAGCCAAGAAGAGATGGAGGGGGCAGGCTATGGCTACACCTTC. J is TRBJ1-2 and V is TRBV4-1, with 7 bases lining up with TRBD1. The CDR3 length is 17 residues. CDR1 is MGHRA, CDR2 YSYEKL, per germline. The V and J ends lost 0 bases and 4 bases, in that order; junction bases with no gene match: 11.

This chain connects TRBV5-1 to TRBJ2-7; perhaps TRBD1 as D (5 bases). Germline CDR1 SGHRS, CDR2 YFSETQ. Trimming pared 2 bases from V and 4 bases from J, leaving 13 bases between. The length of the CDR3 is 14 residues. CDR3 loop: CASSLSEQGYEQYF. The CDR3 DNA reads TGCGCCAGCAGCTTATCGGAGCAGGGTTACGAGCAGTACTTC.

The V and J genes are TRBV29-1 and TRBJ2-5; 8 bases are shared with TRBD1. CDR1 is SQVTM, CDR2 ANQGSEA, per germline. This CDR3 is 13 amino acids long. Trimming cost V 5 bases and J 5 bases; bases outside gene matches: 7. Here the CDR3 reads CSVSGGEGETQYF. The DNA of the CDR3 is TGCAGCGTTTCAGGGGGCGAGGGGGAGACCCAGTACTTC.

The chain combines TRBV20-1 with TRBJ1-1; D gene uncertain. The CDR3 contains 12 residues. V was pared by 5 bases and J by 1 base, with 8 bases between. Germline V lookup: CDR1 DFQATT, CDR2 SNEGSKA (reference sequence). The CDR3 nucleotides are TGCAGTGCTCTGCTCGGGAACACTGAAGCTTTCTTT. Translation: CSALLGNTEAFF.

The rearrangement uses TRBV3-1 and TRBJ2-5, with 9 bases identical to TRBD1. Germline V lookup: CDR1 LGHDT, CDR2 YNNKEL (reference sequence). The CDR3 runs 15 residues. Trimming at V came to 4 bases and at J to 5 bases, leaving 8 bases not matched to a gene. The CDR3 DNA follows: TGTGCCAGCAGCCCCCGGGACAGGGCCTTGGAGACCCAGTACTTC. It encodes CASSPRDRALETQYF.

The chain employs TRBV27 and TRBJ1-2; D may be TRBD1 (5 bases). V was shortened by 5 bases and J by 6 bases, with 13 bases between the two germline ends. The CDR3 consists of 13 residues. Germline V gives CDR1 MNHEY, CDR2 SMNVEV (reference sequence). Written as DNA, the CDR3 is TGTGCCAGCAGTCCTCAGGGATGGGATGGCTACACCTTC. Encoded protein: CASSPQGWDGYTF.

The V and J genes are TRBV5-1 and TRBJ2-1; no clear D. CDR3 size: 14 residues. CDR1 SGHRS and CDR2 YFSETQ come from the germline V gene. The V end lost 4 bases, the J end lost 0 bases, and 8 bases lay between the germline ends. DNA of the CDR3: TGCGCCAGCAGCGAGGCTGACTCCTACAATGAGCAGTTCTTC. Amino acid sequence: CASSEADSYNEQFF.